This T cell receptor beta chain was documented in a study of early T cells in non-severe SARS-CoV-2 infection. About the study: From unsorted whole blood, bulk RNA was sequenced, and the chains remained unpaired. Study conclusions and caveats: Anti-spike CD8 responses were favored by VDJdb matching, which missed private and CD4 specificities.

This clonotype rates as medium-sized. Its antigen is still unknown. Researchers tagged individual cDNA molecules with unique molecular identifiers. TCRdb recomputed calls from the 5' RACE reads with MiXCR, one row per CDR3 protein. Seen here are approximately 60,000 distinct CDR3 sequences, approximately 9.2% observed once, and the top ten hold around an eighth. This specimen consisted of whole blood, obtained at baseline. This sequence was found in an adult who was a healthcare worker with PCR-confirmed SARS-CoV-2 infection or an uninfected control (not recorded which).

CDR3 residues: CASSFGQGTGNTIYF. For the CDR3, the DNA is TGTGCCAGCAGCTTTGGACAGGGGACTGGAAACACCATATATTTT. The rearrangement links TRBV7-2 to TRBJ1-3, with 9 nucleotides matching TRBD1. Germline values: CDR1 SGHTA, CDR2 FQGNSA. The CDR3 runs 15 residues. The junction had 2 bases not matched to a gene; V was cut back by 3 bases and J by 2 bases.